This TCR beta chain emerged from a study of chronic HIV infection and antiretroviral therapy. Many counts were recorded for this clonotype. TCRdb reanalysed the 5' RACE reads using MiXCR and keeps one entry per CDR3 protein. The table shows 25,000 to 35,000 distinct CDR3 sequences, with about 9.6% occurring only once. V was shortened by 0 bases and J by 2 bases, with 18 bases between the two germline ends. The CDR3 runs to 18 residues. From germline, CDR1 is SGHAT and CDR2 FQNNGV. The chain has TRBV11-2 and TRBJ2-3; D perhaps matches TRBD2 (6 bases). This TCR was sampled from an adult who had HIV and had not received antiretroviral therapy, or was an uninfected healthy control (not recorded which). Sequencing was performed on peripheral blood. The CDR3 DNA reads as TGTGCCAGCAGCTTAGATTTACCCGGGAGCGGAATCACAGATACGCAGTATTTT. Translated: CASSLDLPGSGITDTQYF.